These T cell receptor beta chains were read from a single sample in a study of T cells after yellow fever vaccination. One entry per CDR3 protein, called by TCRdb with MiXCR from the 5' RACE reads. The data hold some 560,000 distinct CDR3 sequences, with around 17% observed a single time. Material: PBMCs, obtained about 5 days after the first yellow fever vaccination. These receptors all come from a young man who received the YFV17D yellow fever vaccine. CDR3s include the opening cysteine and the closing phenylalanine or tryptophan. D genes are given only for firm matches. Size tells how often a clone was seen (once, few, many) or the class of an expanded clone, and some rows leave it out.

abundance,v_gene,j_gene,d_gene,CDR3nt,CDR3aa
NA,TRBV11-1,TRBJ2-1,NA,TGTGCCAGCAGCTCTACAGGGATTGGACCCTACAATGAGCAGTTCTTC,CASSSTGIGPYNEQFF
few,TRBV3-1,TRBJ2-5,NA,TGTGCCAGCAGCCAAGATCTCGGCCCGTTTTACAAGACCCAGTACTTC,CASSQDLGPFYKTQYF
few,TRBV6-2/TRBV6-3,TRBJ1-5,TRBD1,TGTGCCAGCAGCATTCGGACAGGGGGAACCCAGCCCCAGCATTTT,CASSIRTGGTQPQHF
NA,TRBV6-5,TRBJ1-2,NA,TGTGCCAGCAGTTATCGGGCAGGAGGATATGGCTACACCTTC,CASSYRAGGYGYTF
NA,TRBV18,TRBJ2-4,NA,TGTGCCAGCTCCCCGAAGGACAGCTTAGCCAAAAACATTCAGTACTTC,CASSPKDSLAKNIQYF
NA,TRBV7-9,TRBJ2-5,NA,TGTGCCAGCAGCTCTATTAACCAACCGGACAGTTTTGCAACCCAGTACTTC,CASSSINQPDSFATQYF
NA,TRBV4-1,TRBJ2-1,NA,TGCGCCAGCAGCCAAGAGGGTGGCCTATACAATGAGCAGTTCTTC,CASSQEGGLYNEQFF
NA,TRBV7-9,TRBJ1-1,NA,TGTGCCAGCAGCTTAGCGGCATCGGGGCTAGTGAACACTGAAGCTTTCTTT,CASSLAASGLVNTEAFF
few,TRBV6-2/TRBV6-3,TRBJ1-2,NA,TGTGCCAGCAGTTACTCCTCCTCAGTCTATGGCTACACCTTC,CASSYSSSVYGYTF
NA,TRBV19,TRBJ1-1,NA,TGTGCCAGTCGCGGGCTTGGGGGAACTGAAGCTTTCTTT,CASRGLGGTEAFF
many,TRBV12-3/TRBV12-4,TRBJ2-2,NA,TGTGCCAGCAGATTAGCGGAGCGGAACACCGGGGAGCTGTTTTTT,CASRLAERNTGELFF
few,TRBV12-3/TRBV12-4,TRBJ2-2,NA,TGTGCCAGCAGTTCAATGCTGGGCGGGGGCGTGCAGTACACCGGGGAGCTGTTTTTT,CASSSMLGGGVQYTGELFF
many,TRBV5-6,TRBJ2-3,NA,TGTGCCAGCAGATCTGACAGAACTACGCAGTATTTT,CASRSDRTTQYF